The 24 T cell receptor beta chains presented below share a single source sample, sequenced in a study of shared clonotypes between healthy human individuals. TCRdb keeps only in-frame clones here, not all; method: immunoSEQ multiplex PCR. This sample has 2 million to 2.5 million clones, with roughly 95% found just once. Sequencing used naive CD4+ T cells sorted from blood. Subset meaning: CD45RA+ positively selected. The receptors derive from a man younger than 35 in good health.

The chain couples TRBV6-1 to TRBJ2-3; 8 nucleotides align to TRBD2. There are 15 residues in the CDR3. In germline, CDR1 is MNHNS, CDR2 SASEGT. Germline trimming cut 6 bases from V and 2 bases from J; bases unmatched to any gene: 7. CDR3 in amino acids: CASSGRGGLTDTQYF. CDR3 coding DNA: TGTGCCAGCAGCGGGAGGGGAGGGCTCACAGATACGCAGTATTTT.

Note on this clone: This CDR3 is also generated by other DNA sequences in the sample. This chain uses TRBV18 with TRBJ2-7; D remains unclear. V lost 2 bases and J lost 7, with 12 bases in between. CDR3 length equals 13 residues. In germline, CDR1 is KGHSH, CDR2 LQKENI. The CDR3 here is CASSPGTLREQYF. The CDR3 DNA follows: TGTGCCAGCTCACCAGGTACTTTACGAGAGCAGTACTTC.

This clone has only one observation. The gene calls are TRBV30 and TRBJ1-4; 8 nucleotides agree with TRBD1. Losses at the gene ends were 0 bases for V and 5 bases for J; bases not matched to a gene: 5. This CDR3 is built from 15 residues. In germline, CDR1 is GTSNPN, CDR2 SVGIG (reference sequence). CDR3 in DNA: TGTGCCTGGAGTGTTGCAAGGACAGGGAATGAAAAACTGTTTTTT. Translated, it gives CAWSVARTGNEKLFF. Using reference TRBV30 and TRBJ1-4 for the parts outside the CDR3, the full variable domain is SQTIHQWPATLVQPVGSPLSLECTVEGTSNPNLYWYRQAAGRGLQLLFYSVGIGQISSEVPQNLSASRPQDRQFILSSKKLLLSDSGFYLCAWSVARTGNEKLFFGSGTQLSVL.

Details on this clone: This specimen includes other DNA sequences encoding the same CDR3. The rearrangement uses TRBV6-5 and TRBJ2-2, with a weak D call TRBD1 (5 bases). The CDR3 covers 12 residues. Trimming removed 6 bases at V and 5 bases at J, with 7 bases between. CDR1 is MNHEY, CDR2 SVGAGI, per germline. CDR3 nucleotide sequence: TGTGCCAGCAGCTCAGGGACCGGGGAGCTGTTTTTT. Translated: CASSSGTGELFF.

The rearrangement links TRBV11-2 to TRBJ2-6; tentatively, D is TRBD2 (6 bases). The length of the CDR3 is 18 residues. CDR1 and CDR2 (germline): SGHAT, FQNNGV. Between the trimmed V and J ends, which lost 1 base and 2 bases, there was a span of 15 bases. The CDR3, as DNA: TGTGCCAGCAGCTTAGGTAGTGGGGGGTTGGCTGGGGCCAACGTCCTGACTTTC. This codes for CASSLGSGGLAGANVLTF.

The count of this clone is one. The genes are TRBV30 and TRBJ1-2; D unresolved. V lost 3 bases, J lost 6 bases, and 11 bases lay in between. The CDR3 has 12 amino acids. The germline CDR1 and CDR2 sequences are GTSNPN and SVGIG (reference sequence). CDR3: CAWRGSGDGYTF. CDR3 sequence (DNA): TGTGCCTGGAGGGGGAGTGGGGATGGCTACACCTTC.

V usage is TRBV11-3 and J usage is TRBJ2-1; 11 positions agree with TRBD1. CDR1 and CDR2 (germline): SGHNT, YENEEA. This CDR3 is 16 amino acids long. V gave up 6 bases and J gave up 1 base; unmatched junction bases: 5. CDR3 amino acids: CASRQRDRGSYNEQFF. CDR3 coding DNA: TGTGCCAGCAGGCAAAGGGACAGGGGGTCCTACAATGAGCAGTTCTTC.

This clone has a single count. This sequence joins TRBV15 and TRBJ2-7, with D perhaps being TRBD1 or TRBD2 (6 bases each). Trimming removed 3 bases at V and 4 bases at J, with 16 bases between. The V gene's germline CDR1 is LNHNV and CDR2 YYDKDF (reference sequence). The CDR3 runs 15 residues. In DNA form, the CDR3 reads TGTGCCACCAGCAGGTCCGTACAGGGAGGATACGAGCAGTACTTC. As protein: CATSRSVQGGYEQYF.

The chain combines TRBV30 with TRBJ2-5, with TRBD1 matching 8 bases. This CDR3 has 14 amino acids. With 2 bases clipped from V and 1 base from J, the junction kept 3 bases outside the gene matches. CDR1 and CDR2 (germline): GTSNPN, SVGIG (reference sequence). CDR3 sequence reads: CAWSRQGFQETQYF. The CDR3 nucleotides are TGTGCCTGGAGTAGACAGGGGTTCCAAGAGACCCAGTACTTC.

The J gene is TRBJ1-4, the V gene TRBV2; D not certain. The CDR3 runs 15 residues. Germline V gives CDR1 SNHLY, CDR2 FYNNEI. V dropped 1 base and J dropped 5 bases, with 11 bases sitting between them. The CDR3 here is CASSEGGPWNEKLFF. CDR3 in DNA: TGTGCCAGCAGTGAAGGCGGACCTTGGAATGAAAAACTGTTTTTT.

This clone was seen only once. The chain employs TRBV19 and TRBJ1-6, with 9 bases that match TRBD1. V lost 6 bases to trimming and J lost 10 bases; unmatched junction nucleotides: 7. The V gene's germline CDR1 is LNHDA and CDR2 SQIVND (reference sequence). This CDR3 is 14 amino acids long. This CDR3 is CASSTQGARSPLHF. CDR3 nucleotides: TGTGCCAGTAGCACACAGGGGGCACGATCACCCCTCCACTTT.

The chain recombines TRBV27 with TRBJ2-7; TRBD2 matches at 11 bases. V dropped 5 bases and J dropped 3; count of bases not matched to a gene: 15. Germline CDR1 is MNHEY and CDR2 is SMNVEV (reference sequence). This CDR3 is built from 18 residues. CDR3 amino acids: CASSRIPKLAGEGYEQYF. The CDR3 DNA is TGTGCCAGCAGTCGAATACCAAAACTAGCGGGAGAAGGCTACGAGCAGTACTTC.

The chain carries TRBV4-3 and TRBJ1-6, with D perhaps matching TRBD1 (6 bases). V lost 3 bases to trimming and J lost 10 bases, with 16 bases between them. This CDR3 is 15 amino acids long. The germline CDR1 and CDR2 sequences are LGHNA and YSLEER. The CDR3 spells CASSQGGAGASPLHF. The CDR3 bases are TGCGCCAGCAGCCAGGGAGGGGCAGGGGCCTCACCCCTCCACTTT.

The chain recombines TRBV5-1 with TRBJ1-2, with D unclear. The CDR3 consists of 14 residues. The V end was cut by 0 bases, the J end by 2 bases, with 8 bases between. Germline V lookup: CDR1 SGHRS, CDR2 YFSETQ. The CDR3 region is CASSLVAVNYGYTF. CDR3 sequence (DNA): TGCGCCAGCAGCTTGGTAGCGGTCAACTATGGCTACACCTTC. Full variable domain (rest looked up from reference TRBV5-1 and TRBJ1-2): KAGVTQTPRYLIKTRGQQVTLSCSPISGHRSVSWYQQTPGQGLQFLFEYFSETQRNKGNFPGRFSGRQFSNSRSEMNVSTLELGDSALYLCASSLVAVNYGYTFGSGTRLTVV.

This rearrangement joins TRBV7-2 to TRBJ1-6; 7 positions agree with TRBD1. With 6 bases clipped from V and 0 bases from J, the junction kept 11 bases outside the gene matches. The CDR3 runs to 18 residues. The germline V gene encodes CDR1 SGHTA and CDR2 FQGNSA. CDR3 amino acids: CASSRWTGGSSYNSPLHF. DNA for the CDR3: TGTGCCAGCAGTCGATGGACAGGAGGTAGCTCCTATAATTCACCCCTCCACTTT.

As to this clone: This sample also contains other DNA sequences that code for the same CDR3. V usage is TRBV5-4 and J usage is TRBJ1-3, with 7 nucleotides matching TRBD1. The CDR3 consists of 13 residues. The ends lost 1 base at V and 6 bases at J; junction bases unmatched: 1. The germline gives CDR1 SGHNT, CDR2 YYREEE (reference sequence). CDR3 sequence (DNA): TGTGCCAGCAGCTTGACAGGGGAAAACACCATATATTTT. Amino acids: CASSLTGENTIYF.

The chain couples TRBV7-9 to TRBJ2-1; the D gene is possibly TRBD1 (6 bases). Trimming shortened V by 4 bases and J by 0 bases, and 10 bases separated the two germline ends. Germline V gene sequence: CDR1 SEHNR, CDR2 FQNEAQ (reference sequence). This CDR3 spans 15 amino acids. The DNA of the CDR3 is TGTGCCAGCAGCTCACAGGGTTTCTCCTACAATGAGCAGTTCTTC. It encodes CASSSQGFSYNEQFF.

The chain couples TRBV10-3 to TRBJ2-6; TRBD1 is a possible D gene (6 bases). This CDR3 has 14 residues. The germline V and J ends were trimmed by 10 bases and 4 bases, with 14 bases remaining between them. Germline lookup yields CDR1 ENHRY and CDR2 SYGVKD. In DNA form, the CDR3 reads TGTGCCACCGGGCAGGGGTCCGGGGCCAACGTCCTGACTTTC. It translates to CATGQGSGANVLTF.

To note about this clone: Different DNA sequences within this sample yield the same CDR3. The rearrangement joins TRBV19 to TRBJ2-7; either TRBD1 or TRBD2 may supply D (5 bases each). The CDR3 extends over 14 amino acids. CDR1 is LNHDA and CDR2 is SQIVND in the germline V gene (reference sequence). V was cut by 4 bases and J by 1 base, with 11 bases left in between. The CDR3 bases are TGTGCCAGTAGTAATCGGGACGGATCCTACGAGCAGTACTTC. Encoded protein: CASSNRDGSYEQYF.

The genes are TRBV2 and TRBJ1-1, with D perhaps matching TRBD1 (5 bases). V was shortened by 8 bases and J by 4 bases, with 14 bases between the two germline ends. Germline CDR1 and CDR2: SNHLY and FYNNEI. There are 13 residues in the CDR3. The CDR3 spells CASSYGAPTEAFF. The CDR3 nucleotides are TGTGCCAGCTCTTACGGGGCTCCCACTGAAGCTTTCTTT. Complete variable domain (other parts from reference TRBV2 and TRBJ1-1): EPEVTQTPSHQVTQMGQEVILRCVPISNHLYFYWYRQILGQKVEFLVSFYNNEISEKSEIFDDQFSVERPDGSNFTLKIRSTKLEDSAMYFCASSYGAPTEAFFGQGTRLTVV.

In the case of this clone: The same CDR3 also results from other DNA sequences found in this sample. This sequence joins TRBV7-3 and TRBJ2-3, with 8 bases identical to TRBD2. This CDR3 is 14 amino acids long. CDR1 SGHTA and CDR2 FQGTGA come from the germline V gene. The J segment lost 6 bases and the V segment lost 2 bases, leaving 4 bases of the junction unmatched. This chain's CDR3 is CASSLGLAPDTQYF. The CDR3 nucleotides are TGTGCCAGCAGCTTAGGACTAGCTCCCGATACGCAGTATTTT. Supplemented by reference TRBV7-3 and TRBJ2-3, the full variable domain reads GAGVSQTPSNKVTEKGKYVELRCDPISGHTALYWYRQSLGQGPEFLIYFQGTGAADDSGLPNDRFFAVRPEGSVSTLKIQRTERGDSAVYLCASSLGLAPDTQYFGPGTRLTVL.

The CDR3 loop reads CASSLGVLIAGVRETQYF. The CDR3 DNA sequence: TGTGCCAGCAGCTTGGGGGTTCTGATAGCGGGAGTTAGGGAGACCCAGTACTTC. The V call is TRBV5-4, the J call TRBJ2-5, with TRBD2 identical over 9 bases. The CDR3 totals 18 residues. The V gene end was trimmed by 0 bases and the J gene end by 5 bases; junction bases not matched to a gene: 14. Germline V gene data show CDR1 as SGHNT and CDR2 as YYREEE (reference sequence).

The chain couples TRBV10-3 to TRBJ2-7, with 7 positions matching TRBD1. Germline assignment: CDR1 ENHRY and CDR2 SYGVKD. The CDR3 covers 17 residues. After removal of 3 bases from V and 1 base from J, the junction contained 12 bases not matched to a gene. The CDR3 DNA is TGTGCCATCAGTGACCGCGAGATTTTGACAGGGTCCTACGAGCAGTACTTC. Translated: CAISDREILTGSYEQYF.

The CDR3 loop reads CAIKEERDQPQHF. CDR3 sequence (DNA): TGTGCCATCAAGGAGGAGAGGGATCAGCCCCAGCATTTT. The rearrangement joins TRBV10-3 to TRBJ1-5; D call uncertain. Trimming took off 7 bases at V and 5 bases at J, with 12 bases between the two ends. The CDR3 extends over 13 amino acids. Germline V gene data show CDR1 as ENHRY and CDR2 as SYGVKD.